Each of the 21 T cell receptor beta chains below was sequenced from the same sample in a study of T cells in Graves' hyperthyroidism and ophthalmopathy (dated by TCRdb to 2018 to 2020). Receptor libraries were prepared by multiplex PCR. The sequencing machine was an Illumina HiSeq 2000. TCR beta CDR3 regions were amplified from RNA transcripts. For the first round of RT-PCR on the TCR CDR3, the HTBI primer set was used together with the Qiagen OneStep RT-PCR kit. Starting from the raw public reads, TCRdb applied fastp trimming at Q25, assembled clones with MiXCR and retained in-frame beta chains. Every entry covers one CDR3 protein and lists the most common genes and DNA from its rows. In this sample the table shows hundreds of thousands of distinct CDR3 sequences, about 17% of which occur a single time. The ten largest clones capture 16% of the sample. The source material was blood. The receptors originated from a woman between 50 and 59 years old with Graves' hyperthyroidism that later progressed to Graves' ophthalmopathy.

The V gene is TRBV5-1, the J gene TRBJ2-5; weak D call: TRBD2 (6 bases). Trimming removed 5 bases at V and 5 bases at J, with 13 bases between. The CDR3 length is 13 residues. Germline V lookup: CDR1 SGHRS, CDR2 YFSETQ. CDR3 amino acids: CASRVSGRETQYF. The CDR3 nucleotides read TGCGCCAGCAGAGTTAGCGGTCGGGAGACCCAGTACTTC. The whole variable domain, remainder taken from reference TRBV5-1 and TRBJ2-5, is KAGVTQTPRYLIKTRGQQVTLSCSPISGHRSVSWYQQTPGQGLQFLFEYFSETQRNKGNFPGRFSGRQFSNSRSEMNVSTLELGDSALYLCASRVSGRETQYFGPGTRLLVL.

The sample holds a few counts of this clonotype. The genes are TRBV27 and TRBJ1-5; D gene ambiguous. With 3 bases removed from V and 0 bases from J, the gap between germline ends came to 9 bases. This CDR3 region has 15 residues. Germline assignment: CDR1 MNHEY and CDR2 SMNVEV (reference sequence). The CDR3 sequence is CASSFSTDSNQPQHF. DNA for the CDR3: TGTGCCAGCAGTTTTAGTACCGATAGCAATCAGCCCCAGCATTTT.

This clonotype has a count of ten or more. The rearrangement joins TRBV30 to TRBJ2-7; unclear D gene. Germline assignment: CDR1 GTSNPN and CDR2 SVGIG (reference sequence). This CDR3 is built from 11 residues. The germline V and J ends were trimmed by 0 bases and 10 bases, with 10 bases remaining between them. The CDR3 DNA follows: TGTGCCTGGAGTGTACTGACCGAACAGTACTTC. Protein product: CAWSVLTEQYF.

This clonotype was observed a handful of times. This sequence joins TRBV29-1 and TRBJ1-4; TRBD1 matches 7 bases. J gave up 5 bases and V 4 bases, and 13 bases lay outside the gene matches. Germline V gene lookup returns CDR1 SQVTM and CDR2 ANQGSEA. This CDR3 is built from 16 residues. CDR3 region: CSVVDPTGQLNEKLFF. CDR3 DNA sequence: TGCAGCGTTGTGGATCCGACGGGACAGTTAAATGAAAAACTGTTTTTT.

This clonotype occurred many times. This chain uses TRBV6-1 with TRBJ1-5, with 8 bases identical to TRBD1. V shed 6 bases and J 0 bases; nucleotides not matched to a gene: 4. The CDR3 runs 15 residues. Per germline, CDR1 MNHNS and CDR2 SASEGT. CDR3 in DNA: TGTGCCAGCAGGTCCAGGGGGCCTAGCAATCAGCCCCAGCATTTT. Its translation is CASRSRGPSNQPQHF.

This clonotype was observed a handful of times. The chain links TRBV7-2 to TRBJ1-5; D uncertain. This CDR3 comprises 14 residues. Trimming took off 4 bases at V and 5 bases at J, with 12 bases between the two ends. CDR1 is SGHTA, CDR2 FQGNSA, per germline. The DNA for the CDR3 is TGTGCCAGCAGCTCCGTGTCCAAGGATCAGCCCCAGCATTTT. Protein product: CASSSVSKDQPQHF. Based on the CDR3 plus reference TRBV7-2 and TRBJ1-5, the full variable domain is GAGVSQSPSNKVTEKGKDVELRCDPISGHTALYWYRQSLGQGLEFLIYFQGNSAPDKSGLPSDRFSAERTGGSVSTLTIQRTQQEDSAVYLCASSSVSKDQPQHFGDGTRLSIL.

V usage is TRBV20-1 and J usage is TRBJ2-3; D might be TRBD2 (7 bases). V shed 1 base and J shed 4 bases, with 18 bases lying between them. The CDR3 covers 16 residues. Germline-derived CDR1 and CDR2 are DFQATT and SNEGSKA (reference sequence). CDR3 nucleotide sequence: TGCAGTGCTAGAGTAAACGGGGGGCGGAGCGCAGATACGCAGTATTTT. It specifies CSARVNGGRSADTQYF.

This clonotype has more than one count but fewer than ten. CDR3 coding DNA: TGTGCCAGCAGCTTAGATCCTACGACGGGAGCTTTCTTT. Its protein is CASSLDPTTGAFF. This chain connects TRBV11-3 to TRBJ1-1; D remains unclear. Germline loops: CDR1 SGHNT, CDR2 YENEEA. The V gene lost 0 bases and the J gene lost 10 bases, with 12 bases spanning the gap. The CDR3 spans 13 residues.

This sequence joins TRBV15 and TRBJ1-6, with 7 bases fitting TRBD1. The CDR3 extends over 15 amino acids. J gave up 6 bases and V 2 bases, and 4 bases lay outside the gene matches. Germline CDR1 LNHNV, CDR2 YYDKDF (reference sequence). In nucleotides, the CDR3 is TGTGCCACCAGCAGACTCAGACAGGGTAATTCACCCCTCCACTTT. Residues: CATSRLRQGNSPLHF.

The chain uses TRBV6-5 and TRBJ1-2, with D possibly matching TRBD1 (6 bases). The CDR3 spans 14 residues. V lost 0 bases, J lost 6 bases, and 11 bases lay in between. From germline, CDR1 is MNHEY and CDR2 SVGAGI. Written as DNA, the CDR3 is TGTGCCAGCAGTTACTCTTACAGGGAAAATGGCTACACCTTC. Translated, it gives CASSYSYRENGYTF.

On this clonotype itself: This may come from a read error, since a much larger clone is one base off. The chain combines TRBV9 with TRBJ2-7, with D unclear. The V gene lost 0 bases and the J gene lost 3 bases, with 13 bases spanning the gap. The germline CDR1 and CDR2 sequences are SGDLS and YYNGEE. This CDR3 has 15 amino acids. The CDR3 is CASSVALGRDYEQYF. The CDR3 DNA is TGTGCCAGCAGCGTAGCCCTGGGCCGCGACTACGAGCAGTACTTC.

The table lists this clonotype with a few counts. The rearrangement joins TRBV20-1 to TRBJ2-2; D ambiguous. V was pared by 5 bases and J by 0 bases, with 16 bases between. CDR3 size: 16 residues. Germline V gives CDR1 DFQATT, CDR2 SNEGSKA (reference sequence). The CDR3 nucleotides read TGCAGTGCTTCTATGGCAGCCTCTGCGAACACCGGGGAGCTGTTTTTT. Protein sequence: CSASMAASANTGELFF.

The sample holds many counts of this clonotype. The genes are TRBV18 and TRBJ2-1, with 12 bases that match TRBD1. Looked up from germline, CDR1 is KGHSH and CDR2 is LQKENI. This CDR3 region has 16 residues. V shed 2 bases and J 8 bases; nucleotides not matched to a gene: 7. CDR3 sequence (DNA): TGTGCCAGCTCACCAGGCCGGGACAGGGGGCGAGATGAGCAGTTCTTC. It codes for CASSPGRDRGRDEQFF.

This clonotype was recorded at least ten times. Relative to the germline gene, one junction end is altered; a read error may explain this. The chain carries TRBV7-7 and TRBJ2-2; D may be TRBD2 (5 bases). Germline V gene lookup returns CDR1 SSHAT and CDR2 FNYEAQ (reference sequence). The CDR3 extends over 13 amino acids. The CDR3 region has the DNA TGTGCTAGCAGCTTAGGAGGTAGCGGGGAGCTGTTTTTT. Translating it yields CASSLGGSGELFF.

As to this clonotype: One end of the junction does not line up with germline, which may come from a read error. This sequence joins TRBV6-1 and TRBJ1-1; 7 bases align to TRBD1. This CDR3 is 15 amino acids long. CDR1 MNHNS and CDR2 SASEGT come from the germline V gene. CDR3 DNA: TGTGCCAGCAGTAACAGGGGCGGTTTGAACACTGTAGCTTTCTTT. It specifies CASSNRGGLNTVAFF.

CDR3 DNA: TGTGCCAACCCAGATACGCAGTATTTT. This encodes CANPDTQYF. The chain uses TRBV12-3 or TRBV12-4 and TRBJ2-3; no firm D call. Trimming took off 10 bases at V and 4 bases at J, with 3 bases between the two ends. This CDR3 contains 9 residues.

This clonotype has a count of ten or more. The V gene is TRBV3-1, the J gene TRBJ1-2; weak D call: TRBD1 (5 bases). Trimming shortened V by 0 bases and J by 7 bases, and 21 bases separated the two germline ends. The CDR3 spans 17 residues. Germline V CDR1 and CDR2: LGHDT, YNNKEL (reference sequence). The CDR3 region has the DNA TGTGCCAGCAGCCAAGATCGATTTCGCGGCAGGGATTTTGGCTACACCTTC. This gives the protein CASSQDRFRGRDFGYTF.

This chain uses TRBV7-8 with TRBJ1-2; TRBD1 is a possible D gene (5 bases). CDR1 and CDR2 (germline): SGHVS, FQNEAQ. V was shortened by 5 bases and J by 4 bases, with 14 bases between the two germline ends. This CDR3 comprises 14 residues. CDR3 sequence (DNA): TGTGCCAGCAGCCCCTATGCAGGGACCTATGGCTACACCTTC. This sequence encodes CASSPYAGTYGYTF.

This clonotype has only a few counts. CDR3 DNA sequence: TGTGCCAGCAGTTCCGGGGAAGGGGCCTCCTACAATGAGCAGTTCTTC. Encoded protein: CASSSGEGASYNEQFF. V is TRBV6-1 and J is TRBJ2-1, with D perhaps matching TRBD1 or TRBD2 (5 bases each). V was trimmed by 5 bases and J by 0 bases, leaving 14 bases between them. Per germline, CDR1 MNHNS and CDR2 SASEGT. The CDR3 has 16 amino acids.

Many counts were recorded for this clonotype. This chain connects TRBV13 to TRBJ2-5, with 9 bases aligning to TRBD1. CDR3 length: 15 amino acids. Trimming removed 3 bases from V and 3 bases from J; junction bases left unmatched: 5. Germline assignment: CDR1 PRHDT and CDR2 FYEKMQ (reference sequence). The CDR3 reads CASSFVRTGEETQYF. CDR3 bases: TGTGCCAGCAGCTTTGTCAGGACAGGGGAAGAGACCCAGTACTTC.

The sample holds a few counts of this clonotype. This chain connects TRBV3-1 to TRBJ2-3; no firm D call. CDR1 and CDR2 from the germline V gene are LGHDT and YNNKEL (reference sequence). V shed 2 bases and J shed 7 bases, with 22 bases lying between them. CDR3 length equals 17 residues. CDR3 DNA: TGTGCCAGCAGCCAAAGTCGGTCCCTAACCCGTATGAATACGCAGTATTTT. It encodes CASSQSRSLTRMNTQYF.